This T cell receptor beta chain comes out of a study of T-cell reconstitution after alpha-beta-depleted transplantation in children. CDR1 KGHSH and CDR2 LQKENI come from the germline V gene. CDR3 length: 13 amino acids. The germline V and J ends were trimmed by 2 bases and 2 bases, with 5 bases remaining between them. General study findings and limits: Surviving thymic progenitors and recipient T cells were the source of high TCRbeta diversity at day 60 in some patients. Counts and diversity of T cells one year after transplant came mostly from newly produced T cells. Reportedly, alpha-beta T cells present about two months post-transplant originated from several hundred expanded clones of graft origin.

This clonotype was seen a handful of times. The antigen is not known. A library of TCRbeta sequences, prepared with unique molecular identifiers, was generated. TCRdb passed the PCR reads through MiXCR, listing each CDR3 protein once. Of hundreds of thousands of distinct CDR3 sequences in the sample, 15% to 20% are singletons; the top ten hold just under 30%. The chain has TRBV18 and TRBJ2-3; D is uncertain. This receptor was obtained from a boy younger than two who had a stem cell transplant for Wiskott-Aldrich syndrome, so the T cells may come from the graft donor. Here the sequenced sample was PBMCs, mostly from graft donor cells, taken 360 days after TCRalphabeta/CD19-depleted stem cell transplant. The CDR3 sequence is CASSPRHTDTQYF. CDR3 in DNA: TGTGCCAGCTCACCAAGACACACAGATACGCAGTATTTT.